This T cell receptor (beta chain) was sequenced for a study of T-cell reconstitution after alpha-beta-depleted transplantation in children (dated by TCRdb to the mid-2010s). Background on the whole study: T-cell immune reconstitution after TCRalphabeta/CD19-depleted allogeneic hematopoietic cell transplantation in children was quantitatively tracked in the study by means of TCR repertoire profiling.

Clipping removes 5 bases from V and 1 base from J, with 2 as the unmatched junction base count. The cysteine opens and the phenylalanine closes a CDR3 of 15 amino acids. Only CDR3 DNA is held: 45 bases, read in frame from base 1. Looking up the germline V gene yields CDR1 SGHTA and CDR2 FQGNSA. Taken with the paper, the label for treatment or condition translates to: allogeneic hematopoietic cell transplantation with graft depleted of TCRalphabeta T cells and CD19 B cells. Transplant recipients were children who received TCRalphabeta/CD19-depleted allogeneic hematopoietic cell grafts. Library prep was done by PCR. The sequencing machine was an Illumina HiSeq 2500. TCR library preparation used molecular barcoding, with unique molecular identifiers applied to normalize quantification of the TCRbeta repertoire. The public reads were reanalyzed by TCRdb: fastp trimming at Q25, MiXCR alignment, in-frame beta chains only. Rows with a matching CDR3 protein are joined into one entry that keeps the most common DNA and genes. For this sample there are almost 250,000 distinct CDR3 sequences; about 26% appear just once. The ten largest clones capture about 2.6% of the sample.

There are a few counts of this clonotype. Its antigen target is currently unknown. The sample holds no much larger clone one base away, and base qualities are not on file. Overall study outcomes, separate from this receptor: Over subsequent months, a decline in hyperexpanded clone frequencies was noted, and after one year, T-cell counts and TCRbeta diversity were mostly ascribed to newly produced T cells. In some patients, the high TCRbeta diversity seen at day 60 was put down to recipient T cells and intrathymic progenitors that had survived conditioning. The apparently early alphabetaT-cell count recovery about two months after transplant was reportedly dependent on only several hundred rapidly expanded clones derived from non-depleted graft cells.

The sample consisted of PBMCs, taken before TCRalphabeta/CD19-depleted stem cell transplant. The chain employs TRBV7-2 and TRBJ2-3; TRBD2 lines up with 11 middle nucleotides. The TCR was taken from a girl aged 2 to 10 with Fanconi anemia, due to receive a stem cell transplant. The CDR3 protein is CASSALAGGTDTQYF. The DNA sequence is TGTGCCAGCAGCGCACTAGCGGGAGGCACAGATACGCAGTATTTT.